This T cell receptor beta chain is drawn from a study of CD8 T cells in ankylosing spondylitis. Construction of TCR beta libraries was performed using quantitative 5'-RACE with molecular barcodes. Using its own MiXCR run on the 5' RACE reads, TCRdb lists one record per CDR3 protein. The sample comprises about 800,000 distinct CDR3 sequences, about an eighth of which are singletons, and 0.51% rests with the top ten. Germline CDR1 reads MNHEY; CDR2 reads SVGAGI. The CDR3 covers 15 residues. With V trimmed by 0 bases and J by 3 bases, 4 bases remained unmatched. General study results and limits: Existing reports had already noted some motif variants in reactive arthritis synovial fluid and blood. Relatively scarce in peripheral blood, disease-linked clones were CD8+. Enrichment of disease-linked clones was reportedly significant in matched ankylosing spondylitis synovial fluid. In ankylosing spondylitis blood, a motif of roughly eight highly homologous TCR beta variants appeared characteristic.

Only a few counts were recorded for this clonotype. The antigen remains undetermined. This chain links TRBV6-5 with TRBJ2-7; 8 nucleotides align to TRBD1. Sequencing used blood, either unsorted or a sorted T cell fraction (not recorded which). The origin of this receptor is a male donor with ankylosing spondylitis. CDR3 region: CASSYSAGTGYEQYF. In DNA, the CDR3 is TGTGCCAGCAGTTACTCGGCCGGGACAGGCTACGAGCAGTACTTC.